The 12 T cell receptor beta chains below were found in one sample sequenced in a study of blood T cell repertoires in COVID-19. Clones were sequenced by immunoSEQ multiplex PCR, and TCRdb holds only the in-frame ones, with some missing. The sample yields approximately 270,000 clones, 70% to 90% seen once. Sequenced material: peripheral blood. These receptor sequences come from a woman in her seventies with acute or convalescent COVID-19.

CDR3 sequence: CASLERDFNSPLHF. CDR3 sequence (DNA): TGTGCCAGCCTGGAGAGGGATTTTAATTCACCCCTCCACTTT. The V gene is TRBV2, the J gene TRBJ1-6; D is uncertain. Trimming left V 8 bases short and J 6 bases short, with 14 bases between. This CDR3 spans 14 amino acids. Germline CDR1 SNHLY, CDR2 FYNNEI.

This rearrangement joins TRBV7-6 to TRBJ1-3; D is uncertain. The CDR3 has 14 residues. With 1 base removed from V and 2 bases from J, the gap between germline ends came to 6 bases. Germline-derived CDR1 and CDR2 are SGHVS and FNYEAQ. CDR3 DNA sequence: TGTGCCAGCAGCTTAGGAGAACCTGGAAACACCATATATTTT. This codes for CASSLGEPGNTIYF.

The genes are TRBV6-5 and TRBJ2-7; possible D gene TRBD1, 6 bases. This CDR3 has 14 amino acids. Per the germline V gene, CDR1 is MNHEY and CDR2 is SVGAGI. Trimming stripped 6 bases from V and 3 bases from J, with 15 bases between. Here the CDR3 reads CASRSGTSFYEQYF. DNA of the CDR3: TGTGCCAGCAGGTCCGGGACAAGTTTCTACGAGCAGTACTTC.

This chain uses TRBV10-3 with TRBJ1-2, with a possible D match to TRBD1 (6 bases). Germline V gene sequence: CDR1 ENHRY, CDR2 SYGVKD. This CDR3 is built from 16 residues. The V end lost 0 bases, the J end lost 4 bases, and 15 bases lay between the germline ends. CDR3 sequence reads: CAISESTGGPSYGYTF. CDR3 in DNA: TGTGCCATCAGTGAGTCGACTGGGGGCCCGTCCTATGGCTACACCTTC.

This clone is a singleton in its sample. The rearrangement joins TRBV5-6 to TRBJ1-2; tentatively, D is TRBD1 (6 bases). Trimming shortened V by 4 bases and J by 9 bases, and 16 bases separated the two germline ends. The germline gives CDR1 SGHDT, CDR2 YYEEEE. There are 13 residues in the CDR3. The CDR3 here is CASSHRDMKSYTF. The CDR3 DNA reads as TGTGCCAGCAGCCATCGGGACATGAAGAGCTACACCTTC.

The chain has TRBV2 and TRBJ2-1; TRBD1 agrees at 7 bases. Germline V CDR1 and CDR2: SNHLY, FYNNEI. CDR3 length equals 14 residues. The V segment lost 8 bases and the J segment 6 bases; nucleotides outside the gene matches: 10. The CDR3 is CASGVRGLGNEQFF. The CDR3 DNA follows: TGTGCCAGCGGAGTTAGGGGGCTTGGCAATGAGCAGTTCTTC. The whole variable domain, filled in from reference TRBV2 and TRBJ2-1, reads EPEVTQTPSHQVTQMGQEVILRCVPISNHLYFYWYRQILGQKVEFLVSFYNNEISEKSEIFDDQFSVERPDGSNFTLKIRSTKLEDSAMYFCASGVRGLGNEQFFGPGTRLTVL.

The rearrangement links TRBV10-3 to TRBJ1-2; D may be TRBD1 (5 bases). Between the trimmed V and J ends, which lost 8 bases and 2 bases, there was a span of 15 bases. The germline V gene encodes CDR1 ENHRY and CDR2 SYGVKD. CDR3 length: 14 amino acids. DNA for the CDR3: TGTGCCATCGGAGACAGACGTTCGAACTATGGCTACACCTTC. Translated: CAIGDRRSNYGYTF.

The chain couples TRBV3-1 (or the pseudogene TRBV3-2) to TRBJ2-3; D call uncertain. Trimming cost V 5 bases and J 7 bases, with 13 bases left between them. Germline CDR1 and CDR2: LGHDT and YNNKEL (reference sequence). The CDR3 runs to 13 residues. This chain's CDR3 is CASSDATTNTQYF. CDR3 DNA: TGTGCCAGCAGCGACGCAACTACTAATACGCAGTATTTT.

The chain carries TRBV4-1 and TRBJ2-2; 8 bases line up with TRBD1. CDR1 MGHRA and CDR2 YSYEKL come from the germline V gene. This CDR3 has 14 amino acids. Trimming cost V 4 bases and J 4 bases; bases outside gene matches: 2. The CDR3 spells CASSPGQVTGELFF. CDR3 DNA sequence: TGCGCCAGCAGCCCGGGACAGGTCACCGGGGAGCTGTTTTTT.

V is TRBV7-2 and J is TRBJ1-5; TRBD1 might be the D (5 bases). CDR1 SGHTA and CDR2 FQGNSA come from the germline V gene. V was shortened by 2 bases and J by 6 bases, with 11 bases between the two germline ends. The CDR3 extends over 14 amino acids. CDR3 residues: CASSLQGSLQPQHF. Written as DNA, the CDR3 is TGTGCCAGCAGCTTACAGGGATCGCTTCAGCCCCAGCATTTT.

This chain connects TRBV7-9 to TRBJ2-7; 9 bases are shared with TRBD1. Germline V lookup: CDR1 SEHNR, CDR2 FQNEAQ (reference sequence). CDR3 length: 16 residues. Trimming at V came to 0 bases and at J to 3 bases, leaving 6 bases not matched to a gene. The CDR3 region is CASSLATGTGIYEQYF. CDR3 coding DNA: TGTGCCAGCAGCTTAGCCACCGGGACAGGGATCTACGAGCAGTACTTC.

This chain joins TRBV6-5 and TRBJ2-2; 12 nucleotides agree with TRBD2. Trimming cost V 6 bases and J 8 bases; bases outside gene matches: 4. The V gene's germline CDR1 is MNHEY and CDR2 SVGAGI. This CDR3 comprises 14 residues. This CDR3 reads CASSLAGGRGELFF. The CDR3, as DNA: TGTGCCAGCAGCCTAGCGGGGGGGAGGGGGGAGCTGTTTTTT.